These 13 T cell receptor beta chains originate from one sample sequenced in a study of pediatric ulcerative colitis. Profiling relied on immunoSEQ multiplex PCR, and the TCRdb table lists in-frame clones only, not all of them. Here the sample spans about 32,000 clones, roughly four fifths being singletons. Material: blood. Source of these receptors: a boy aged 5-17 years with severe ulcerative colitis.

The V call is TRBV4-3, the J call TRBJ2-1; D unclear. The CDR3 totals 13 residues. The V gene lost 1 base and the J gene lost 5 bases, with 6 bases spanning the gap. Germline V gene sequence: CDR1 LGHNA, CDR2 YSLEER. The CDR3 region is CASSQGLHNEQFF. The CDR3 DNA is TGCGCCAGCAGCCAAGGGTTGCACAATGAGCAGTTCTTC.

A single count supports this clone. The V and J genes are TRBV19 and TRBJ1-1; the match to TRBD1 covers 9 bases. Germline V gene data show CDR1 as LNHDA and CDR2 as SQIVND (reference sequence). V shed 5 bases, J shed 5 bases, and the junction held 9 bases outside the gene matches. CDR3 length: 15 residues. The CDR3 coding sequence is TGTGCCAGTAGTTGGAACAGGGGGCGCGAGACTGAAGCTTTCTTT. Translating it yields CASSWNRGRETEAFF.

This clone was picked up a small number of times. The V and J genes are TRBV21-1 and TRBJ2-1; the table assigns TRBD2, which was not confirmed against the DNA. TRBV21-1 is a pseudogene segment. This CDR3 is built from 16 residues. CDR3 sequence reads: CASSPRLAGGPSEQFF. CDR3 DNA sequence: TGTGCCAGCAGCCCGAGATTAGCGGGGGGGCCTAGTGAGCAGTTCTTC.

This chain joins TRBV6-5 and TRBJ1-1; no clear D gene. CDR3 size: 13 residues. Germline values: CDR1 MNHEY, CDR2 SVGAGI. Trimming removed 8 bases from V and 1 base from J, with 11 bases in between. The CDR3 bases are TGTGCCAGCGCCGATGGCCAGAACACTGAAGCTTTCTTT. The encoded protein is CASADGQNTEAFF.

This clone appeared once. V usage is TRBV9 and J usage is TRBJ2-3; 8 nucleotides align to TRBD2. With 4 bases clipped from V and 2 bases from J, the junction kept 9 bases outside the gene matches. The germline V gene has CDR1 SGDLS and CDR2 YYNGEE. The CDR3 covers 16 residues. Here the CDR3 DNA reads TGTGCCAGCAGCCCCTTCGGGGGGGTGGCCACAGATACGCAGTATTTT. It codes for CASSPFGGVATDTQYF.

The chain employs TRBV15 and TRBJ2-5; no definite D call. CDR1 and CDR2 from the germline V gene are LNHNV and YYDKDF (reference sequence). The germline V and J ends were trimmed by 1 base and 3 bases, with 6 bases remaining between them. This CDR3 comprises 13 residues. Here the CDR3 DNA reads TGTGCCACCAGCAGAGGGCTCAAAGAGACCCAGTACTTC. As protein: CATSRGLKETQYF.

The DNA for the CDR3 is TGTGCCAGCAGCGTCAGACAGGGTGGAAACACCATATATTTT. Protein product: CASSVRQGGNTIYF. The V call is TRBV11-2, the J call TRBJ1-3, with 7 positions matching TRBD1. CDR1 is SGHAT, CDR2 FQNNGV, per germline. V gave up 5 bases and J gave up 3 bases; unmatched junction bases: 4. CDR3 length equals 14 residues.

This clone has more than one count but fewer than ten. The rearrangement links TRBV5-6 to TRBJ1-1; D perhaps matches TRBD1 (5 bases). The CDR3 covers 13 residues. Looked up from germline, CDR1 is SGHDT and CDR2 is YYEEEE. V was clipped by 6 bases and J by 1 base, with 10 bases between them. CDR3 sequence reads: CASKDGQNTEAFF. Here the CDR3 DNA reads TGTGCCAGCAAGGACGGACAGAACACTGAAGCTTTCTTT.

The rearrangement uses TRBV5-8 and TRBJ2-7, with D possibly called TRBD1 or TRBD2 (5 bases each). This CDR3 spans 15 amino acids. The germline V gene has CDR1 SGHTS and CDR2 YDEGEE. V shed 0 bases and J shed 3 bases, with 13 bases lying between them. The CDR3 nucleotides are TGTGCCAGCAGCTTGGTAGGGGACGGCTACTACGAGCAGTACTTC. Protein product: CASSLVGDGYYEQYF.

In this sample, this clone turned up once. The J gene is TRBJ1-2, the V gene TRBV20-1; D is ambiguous. Germline V gene data show CDR1 as DFQATT and CDR2 as SNEGSKA (reference sequence). CDR3 length equals 11 residues. CDR3 nucleotides: TGCAGCGTTCGACTGCGTGGGGGCTACACCTTC. It codes for CSVRLRGGYTF.

V gene TRBV2 combines with J gene TRBJ2-1, with TRBD1 identical over 10 bases. After removal of 6 bases from V and 5 bases from J, the junction contained 7 bases not matched to a gene. CDR3 length: 15 amino acids. The germline CDR1 and CDR2 sequences are SNHLY and FYNNEI. The CDR3 coding sequence is TGTGCCAGCAGCTGGACAGGGGGAATGAACAATGAGCAGTTCTTC. This codes for CASSWTGGMNNEQFF.

The chain combines TRBV7-6 with TRBJ2-7; 9 nucleotides align to TRBD1. The CDR3 runs to 15 residues. CDR1 and CDR2 (germline): SGHVS, FNYEAQ. V was clipped by 5 bases and J by 2 bases; unmatched bases: 7. The CDR3 here is CASSLGQGQPYEQYF. CDR3 nucleotide sequence: TGTGCCAGCAGCCTCGGACAGGGGCAGCCCTACGAGCAGTACTTC.

This chain joins TRBV27 and TRBJ2-6; no firm D call. The V gene lost 0 bases and the J gene lost 3 bases, with 0 bases spanning the gap. From germline, CDR1 is MNHEY and CDR2 SMNVEV (reference sequence). This CDR3 has 13 residues. The CDR3 loop reads CASSLSGANVLTF. As DNA, the CDR3 is TGTGCCAGCAGTTTATCTGGGGCCAACGTCCTGACTTTC.